Below, 18 T cell receptor beta chains from the same sample are listed, as sequenced in a study of a mutant IDH1 vaccine in newly diagnosed glioma. Repertoires were generated with immunoSEQ multiplex PCR, while TCRdb's copy carries only in-frame clones and drops some. The top ten hold 4.5% to 6% of the sample, which has more than 35,000 clones, 81% seen once. The antigens for these receptors are not known. Time point of the sample: week 35, safety follow-up. Vaccinated patients received 300 ug of mutant IDH1 20-mer peptide per dose, with topical imiquimod. Sample: PBMCs, taken from a glioma patient whose treatment included an IDH1 peptide vaccine. Receptor source: a woman aged 40 to 50 with glioma. Some clones in this sample may be carry-over from other donors' samples.

This chain connects TRBV7-2 to TRBJ2-3, with D perhaps TRBD1 (6 bases). The CDR3 length is 14 residues. Germline V gene lookup returns CDR1 SGHTA and CDR2 FQGNSA. V was clipped by 5 bases and J by 4 bases, with 13 bases between them. The DNA for the CDR3 is TGTGCCAGCAGCCTCCAGGGGTGGTCAGATACGCAGTATTTT. This gives the protein CASSLQGWSDTQYF.

CDR3 residues: CASSFRQGGDEQYF. CDR3 bases: TGTGCCAGCAGCTTCCGACAGGGAGGGGACGAGCAGTACTTC. The chain combines TRBV7-8 with TRBJ2-7, with D tentatively TRBD1 or TRBD2 (7 bases each). CDR1 and CDR2 (germline): SGHVS, FQNEAQ. V lost 3 bases and J lost 5, with 14 bases in between. CDR3 length: 14 amino acids. Drawing the rest from reference TRBV7-8 and TRBJ2-7, the complete variable domain is GAGVSQSPRYKVAKRGQDVALRCDPISGHVSLFWYQQALGQGPEFLTYFQNEAQLDKSGLPSDRFFAERPEGSVSTLKIQRTQQEDSAVYLCASSFRQGGDEQYFGPGTRLTVT.

The chain has TRBV7-2 and TRBJ2-5; TRBD2 matches 8 bases. The V segment lost 8 bases and the J segment 5 bases; nucleotides outside the gene matches: 7. This CDR3 contains 13 residues. Germline V gene lookup returns CDR1 SGHTA and CDR2 FQGNSA. The CDR3 protein is CASQRGGMETQYF. The CDR3 region has the DNA TGTGCCAGCCAGCGCGGGGGGATGGAGACCCAGTACTTC.

This clone turned up a few times. The genes are TRBV7-9 and TRBJ1-5, with D perhaps matching TRBD1 (6 bases). The germline V gene encodes CDR1 SEHNR and CDR2 FQNEAQ (reference sequence). This CDR3 contains 15 residues. Deletions cut 5 bases from V and 5 bases from J, with 16 bases between. This CDR3 is CASSLQGSYDQPQHF. The CDR3 DNA reads TGTGCCAGCAGCCTACAGGGATCCTACGATCAGCCCCAGCATTTT. Together with reference TRBV7-9 and TRBJ1-5, the CDR3 gives the full variable domain: DTGVSQNPRHKITKRGQNVTFRCDPISEHNRLYWYRQTLGQGPEFLTYFQNEAQLEKSRLLSDRFSAERPKGSFSTLEIQRTEQGDSAMYLCASSLQGSYDQPQHFGDGTRLSIL.

This chain joins TRBV6-1 and TRBJ2-3, with TRBD2 matching over 12 bases. This CDR3 is built from 16 residues. CDR1 and CDR2 (germline): MNHNS, SASEGT. J gave up 4 bases and V 0 bases, and 2 bases lay outside the gene matches. The DNA for the CDR3 is TGTGCCAGCAGTGAAGCGCTAGCGGGGGGGCCAGATACGCAGTATTTT. Its protein product is CASSEALAGGPDTQYF.

The gene calls are TRBV6-5 and TRBJ2-5, with D unresolved. The CDR3 loop spans 11 amino acids. CDR1 and CDR2 from the germline V gene are MNHEY and SVGAGI. Trimming took 6 bases from V and 7 from J, leaving 9 bases between them. The CDR3 region is CASRSQWTQYF. The CDR3 bases are TGTGCCAGCAGGTCTCAATGGACCCAGTACTTC.

This clone was counted once. CDR3 sequence: CASSPPSGLAGYNEQFF. As DNA, the CDR3 is TGTGCCAGCAGCCCCCCCTCGGGACTAGCGGGGTACAATGAGCAGTTCTTC. V usage is TRBV7-2 and J usage is TRBJ2-1, with 13 bases lining up with TRBD2. This CDR3 contains 17 residues. Unmatched junction bases numbered 8, after V lost 5 bases and J lost 4 bases. Germline V gene data show CDR1 as SGHTA and CDR2 as FQGNSA. The variable domain in full, completed from reference TRBV7-2 and TRBJ2-1, reads GAGVSQSPSNKVTEKGKDVELRCDPISGHTALYWYRQSLGQGLEFLIYFQGNSAPDKSGLPSDRFSAERTGGSVSTLTIQRTQQEDSAVYLCASSPPSGLAGYNEQFFGPGTRLTVL.

The table lists this clone with a count of one. The chain combines TRBV7-2 with TRBJ1-5; D is ambiguous. Per the germline V gene, CDR1 is SGHTA and CDR2 is FQGNSA. The V gene lost 1 base and the J gene lost 3 bases, with 4 bases spanning the gap. The length of the CDR3 is 13 residues. In DNA, the CDR3 is TGTGCCAGCAGCTTAGTCAACAATCAGCCCCAGCATTTT. This translates into CASSLVNNQPQHF.

A remark on this clone: At one boundary the junction diverges from the germline segment, which might be a read error. V gene TRBV6-5 combines with J gene TRBJ1-5; D call uncertain. The V gene's germline CDR1 is MNHEY and CDR2 SVGAGI. CDR3 length: 14 amino acids. The CDR3 is CASSYRGSDQPQHF. The CDR3 coding sequence is TGTGCCAGCAGTTACCGAGGTAGCGATCAGCCCCAGCATTTT.

The V and J genes are TRBV5-8 and TRBJ2-5; D is ambiguous. V lost 3 bases, J lost 5 bases, and 17 bases lay in between. The CDR3 sequence is 15 residues long. Germline loops: CDR1 SGHTS, CDR2 YDEGEE. For the CDR3, the DNA is TGTGCCAGCAGCTCGAACCAGCTAGTGGGGGAGACCCAGTACTTC. Protein product: CASSSNQLVGETQYF.

The rearrangement joins TRBV19 to TRBJ2-2; no definite D call. The ends were cut back, 7 bases at V and 0 bases at J, with 9 bases in the middle. This CDR3 region has 14 residues. Germline V gene sequence: CDR1 LNHDA, CDR2 SQIVND (reference sequence). This CDR3 is CASTLYANTGELFF. CDR3 coding DNA: TGTGCCAGTACCTTGTACGCGAACACCGGGGAGCTGTTTTTT.

The rearrangement uses TRBV2 and TRBJ1-1, with D possibly matching TRBD1 (5 bases). Germline V gene lookup returns CDR1 SNHLY and CDR2 FYNNEI. The CDR3 loop spans 13 amino acids. Trimming took 6 bases from V and 5 from J, leaving 13 bases between them. CDR3 sequence (DNA): TGTGCCAGCAGACGGGGGGAAAGGACTGAAGCTTTCTTT. Protein product: CASRRGERTEAFF.

The chain combines TRBV14 with TRBJ2-7, with TRBD1 identical over 7 bases. The CDR3 length is 14 residues. J gave up 5 bases and V 1 base, and 5 bases lay outside the gene matches. Germline loops: CDR1 SGHDN, CDR2 FVKESK. CDR3 coding DNA: TGTGCCAGCAGCCAAGTGGGACAGTGGGACGAGCAGTACTTC. Its protein product is CASSQVGQWDEQYF.

A few counts support this clone. The chain carries TRBV19 and TRBJ1-5; weak D call: TRBD1 (5 bases). CDR1 LNHDA and CDR2 SQIVND come from the germline V gene (reference sequence). Trimming took off 10 bases at V and 0 bases at J, with 13 bases between the two ends. The CDR3 has 14 residues. The CDR3 protein is CATRGIYSNQPQHF. Written as DNA, the CDR3 is TGTGCCACCCGGGGCATTTATAGCAATCAGCCCCAGCATTTT.

This clone has more than one count but fewer than ten. V gene TRBV7-8 combines with J gene TRBJ1-5; no reliable D call. The CDR3 extends over 15 amino acids. Trimming pared 4 bases from V and 5 bases from J, leaving 15 bases between. CDR1 is SGHVS and CDR2 is FQNEAQ in the germline V gene. Written as DNA, the CDR3 is TGTGCCAGCAGCTCTTCAAGACCCTCGTATCAGCCCCAGCATTTT. Its protein is CASSSSRPSYQPQHF.

This chain joins TRBV6-5 and TRBJ1-4, with D unclear. The CDR3 loop spans 13 amino acids. The germline CDR1 and CDR2 sequences are MNHEY and SVGAGI. The V end was cut by 6 bases, the J end by 5 bases, with 10 bases between. CDR3 region: CASSKRRNEKLFF. CDR3 nucleotide sequence: TGTGCCAGCAGCAAGAGGCGAAATGAAAAACTGTTTTTT.

V and J are TRBV9 and TRBJ2-2, with 8 bases fitting TRBD2. The CDR3 is 17 amino acids. CDR1 and CDR2 from the germline V gene are SGDLS and YYNGEE. With V trimmed by 2 bases and J by 0 bases, 6 bases remained unmatched. CDR3 sequence reads: CASSVGSGVSNTGELFF. The CDR3 DNA is TGTGCCAGCAGCGTGGGTAGCGGGGTATCGAACACCGGGGAGCTGTTTTTT.

This rearrangement joins TRBV12-1 to TRBJ1-4. TRBV12-1 is marked as a pseudogene. The CDR3 has 16 residues. Written as DNA, the CDR3 is TGTGCCGTTGGTTCGGGGTGCCGACTGAGATTCGGAAAACTGTTTTTT. As protein: CAVGSGCRLRFGKLFF.